This is a list of T cell receptor beta chains from one sample in a study of shared clonotypes between healthy human individuals. This table comes from immunoSEQ multiplex PCR, and its TCRdb copy is limited to in-frame clones, with some not included. Among roughly 1,500,000 clones, approximately 98.5% were seen once, and the ten largest hold roughly 0.36%. Sequenced input: naive CD4+ T cells sorted from blood. These receptors all stem from a young man in good health. The CDR3 runs from the conserved cysteine through the conserved F or W. D genes are given only for firm matches. For some rows the clone size is stated as once, few or many, or as a class when expanded; others skip it.

CDR3aa	CDR3nt	abundance	v_gene	j_gene	d_gene
CASSARSGQPQHF	TGTGCCAGCAGCGCAAGGTCGGGTCAGCCCCAGCATTTT	-	TRBV5-6	TRBJ1-5	-
CASSFSGANVLTF	TGCGCCAGCAGTTTCTCTGGGGCCAACGTCCTGACTTTC	-	TRBV10-1	TRBJ2-6	-
CASSRLTRSSYEQYF	TGTGCCAGCAGCCGCCTTACCCGGTCGTCCTACGAGCAGTACTTC	-	TRBV5-8	TRBJ2-7	-
CASSVREGRSGANVLTF	TGTGCCAGCAGCGTGCGGGAGGGTCGCTCTGGGGCCAACGTCCTGACTTTC	-	TRBV27	TRBJ2-6	TRBD2
CASSTRRESFSEQYF	TGTGCCAGCAGCACCCGGCGGGAGTCGTTCTCCGAGCAGTACTTC	-	TRBV7-4	TRBJ2-7	TRBD2
CASSLSGLAGVIPRLETQYF	TGTGCCAGCAGCTTATCGGGACTAGCGGGAGTTATCCCTCGTCTAGAGACCCAGTACTTC	-	TRBV7-8	TRBJ2-5	TRBD2
CASSLEGGTGELFF	TGTGCCAGCAGCTTGGAAGGGGGCACCGGGGAGCTGTTTTTT	-	TRBV5-5	TRBJ2-2	-
CSVHRRQGDTEAFF	TGCAGCGTTCACCGAAGACAGGGAGACACTGAAGCTTTCTTT	-	TRBV29-1	TRBJ1-1	TRBD1
CASSEYLAGGTDTQYF	TGTGCCAGCAGTGAATACTTAGCGGGGGGCACAGATACGCAGTATTTT	once	TRBV6-1	TRBJ2-3	TRBD2
CASSLADRGTDTQYF	TGTGCCAGCAGCTTAGCGGACCGCGGCACAGATACGCAGTATTTT	-	TRBV7-2	TRBJ2-3	-
CASSLAGATDTQYF	TGCGCCAGCAGCTTGGCGGGGGCCACAGATACGCAGTATTTT	-	TRBV5-1	TRBJ2-3	-
CASSMRGRNTGELFF	TGTGCCAGTAGTATGAGGGGACGGAACACCGGGGAGCTGTTTTTT	-	TRBV19	TRBJ2-2	-
CASSLAGSAGETQYF	TGTGCCAGCAGTTTAGCCGGGTCCGCGGGGGAGACCCAGTACTTC	-	TRBV28	TRBJ2-5	-
CASSLVFGAGEQYF	TGCGCCAGCAGCTTGGTTTTCGGGGCGGGCGAGCAGTACTTC	once	TRBV5-1	TRBJ2-7	-
CASRILGTENIQYF	TGTGCCAGTAGAATCCTAGGGACAGAAAACATTCAGTACTTC	-	TRBV19	TRBJ2-4	TRBD1
CASSLTGGRGETQYF	TGCGCCAGCAGCTTGACGGGAGGGCGTGGGGAGACCCAGTACTTC	-	TRBV5-1	TRBJ2-5	TRBD2
CASSLVRSLGTEAFF	TGTGCCAGCAGCTTAGTCAGGAGTCTGGGCACTGAAGCTTTCTTT	-	TRBV7-2	TRBJ1-1	-
CASSSSPGQGNTGELFF	TGTGCCAGCAGCTCTTCACCGGGACAGGGTAACACCGGGGAGCTGTTTTTT	-	TRBV5-4	TRBJ2-2	TRBD1
CASSLTISGREYNEQFF	TGTGCCAGCAGCTTAACAATTAGCGGGAGGGAGTACAATGAGCAGTTCTTC	-	TRBV7-6	TRBJ2-1	TRBD2
CASSQEPRSYEQYF	TGCGCCAGCAGCCAAGAGCCCCGATCCTACGAGCAGTACTTC	-	TRBV4-3	TRBJ2-7	-
CASYRGDFSSYEQYF	TGCGCCAGCTACAGAGGGGACTTCAGCTCCTACGAGCAGTACTTC	-	TRBV5-1	TRBJ2-7	-
CASRGGPDSADTQYF	TGTGCCAGCAGGGGGGGGCCAGACAGCGCAGATACGCAGTATTTT	-	TRBV5-4	TRBJ2-3	-
CASRTTDKGYGYTF	TGTGCCAGCAGGACGACTGACAAGGGCTATGGCTACACCTTC	-	TRBV28	TRBJ1-2	-
CASSGTARGDTQYF	TGTGCCAGTTCCGGGACAGCAAGGGGGGATACGCAGTATTTT	-	TRBV10-3	TRBJ2-3	TRBD1
CASSLHPGDSYEQYF	TGTGCCAGCAGCTTACACCCCGGAGACTCCTACGAGCAGTACTTC	-	TRBV7-2	TRBJ2-7	-
CASSVTGAAFGYTF	TGTGCCAGCAGCGTGACAGGGGCGGCTTTTGGCTACACCTTC	-	TRBV28	TRBJ1-2	TRBD1
CATTRTSEQETQYF	TGTGCCACCACACGGACTTCTGAACAAGAGACCCAGTACTTC	-	TRBV19	TRBJ2-5	-
CASSLASGRAGEQFF	TGTGCCAGCAGCTTAGCCAGCGGGAGGGCCGGTGAGCAGTTCTTC	-	TRBV7-2	TRBJ2-1	TRBD2
CASSTLGGRSEAFF	TGTGCCAGCAGTACCCTTGGGGGCCGTTCTGAAGCTTTCTTT	-	TRBV28	TRBJ1-1	-
CASSLFFGGAGSTEAFF	TGTGCCAGCAGTTTATTTTTCGGGGGGGCAGGTAGCACTGAAGCTTTCTTT	-	TRBV27	TRBJ1-1	-
CASRSGTGNTGELFF	TGTGCCAGCAGATCCGGGACAGGGAACACCGGGGAGCTGTTTTTT	-	TRBV7-7	TRBJ2-2	TRBD1
CASSSRPPFIGPEQYF	TGTGCCAGCAGTTCCAGGCCCCCCTTCATAGGCCCCGAGCAGTACTTC	-	TRBV28	TRBJ2-7	-
CASSSGLGITSGANVLTF	TGTGCCAGCAGCTCCGGACTAGGGATTACCTCTGGGGCCAACGTCCTGACTTTC	-	TRBV7-2	TRBJ2-6	TRBD2
CASSFVGDSNQPQHF	TGTGCCAGCAGCTTCGTGGGAGATAGCAATCAGCCCCAGCATTTT	-	TRBV5-5	TRBJ1-5	-
CASSLRLGGYEQYF	TGTGCCAGCAGCTTGCGCCTTGGGGGCTACGAGCAGTACTTC	-	TRBV5-4	TRBJ2-7	-
CASSAWEAPSYEQYF	TGTGCCAGTAGTGCTTGGGAGGCCCCCTCCTACGAGCAGTACTTC	once	TRBV19	TRBJ2-7	-
CASSYGGGPTDTQYF	TGTGCCAGCAGTTACGGGGGAGGTCCCACAGATACGCAGTATTTT	-	TRBV6-5	TRBJ2-3	-